A selection of T cell receptor beta chains follows, all from one sample in a study of CXCR3-negative and CXCR3-positive naive CD8 T cells. TCRdb reprocessed the 5' RACE reads and reports one entry per CDR3 protein, with no DNA. This sample's table has around 60,000 distinct CDR3 sequences. The sequenced sample consisted of naive CXCR3- CD8+ T cells from blood. The receptors derive from a human donor in good health. Some clones in this sample may be carry-over from other donors' samples. The CDR3 runs from the conserved cysteine through the conserved F or W.

v_gene	j_gene	CDR3aa
TRBV7-3	TRBJ2-2	CASSDRENTGELFF
TRBV4-2	TRBJ2-7	CASSQDAVSITTYEQYF
TRBV27	TRBJ2-7	CASSPKGGGAGEQYF
TRBV29-1	TRBJ1-1	CSVVENTEAFF
TRBV7-6	TRBJ2-3	CASSDTDTQYF
TRBV25-1	TRBJ2-1	CASSEGRGLAYNEQFF
TRBV6-5	TRBJ2-3	CASSYSQGSTDTQYF
TRBV6-2/TRBV6-3	TRBJ2-1	CASSPLGAPSYNEQFF
TRBV7-8	TRBJ2-5	CASSPWTSQETQYF
TRBV28	TRBJ2-2	CASSRQGAIAGGELFF
TRBV6-2/TRBV6-3	TRBJ2-7	CASSSRGRGGGDYEQYF
TRBV25-1	TRBJ2-7	CASRGMTMAIDEQYF
TRBV12-3/TRBV12-4	TRBJ2-1	CASSPSDEQFF
TRBV20-1	TRBJ2-1	CSAGPTPGGGDEQFF
TRBV5-5	TRBJ2-7	CASSLSTGLVVHEQYF